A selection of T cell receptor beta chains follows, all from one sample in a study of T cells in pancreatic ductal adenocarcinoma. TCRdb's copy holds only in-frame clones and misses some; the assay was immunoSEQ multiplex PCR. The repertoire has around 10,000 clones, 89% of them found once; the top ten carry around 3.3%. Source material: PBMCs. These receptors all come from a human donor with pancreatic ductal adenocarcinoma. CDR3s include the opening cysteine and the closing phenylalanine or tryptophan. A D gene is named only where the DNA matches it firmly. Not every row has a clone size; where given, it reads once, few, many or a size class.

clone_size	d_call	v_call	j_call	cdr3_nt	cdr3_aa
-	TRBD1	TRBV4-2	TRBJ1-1	TGTGCCAGCAGCCAAGGGGGCAGGGGGGCTTTCTTT	CASSQGGRGAFF
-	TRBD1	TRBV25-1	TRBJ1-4	TGTGCCACCAAGGACAGGGTCGAAGAAAAACTGTTTTTT	CATKDRVEEKLFF
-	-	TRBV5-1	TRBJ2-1	TGCGCCAGCAGCTTTTTGGGGGCAGGGTACAATGAGCAGTTCTTC	CASSFLGAGYNEQFF
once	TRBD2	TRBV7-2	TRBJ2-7	TGTGCCAGCAGCCAGGCTAGCGGGAGGGTGTACGAGCAGTACTTC	CASSQASGRVYEQYF
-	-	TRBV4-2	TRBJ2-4	TGTGCCAGCAGCCAAGACAGGGGGGAGATAGCCAAAAACATTCAGTACTTC	CASSQDRGEIAKNIQYF
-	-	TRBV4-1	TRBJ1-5	TGCGCCAGCAGCCAAGATTGGGCCCAGAATCAGCCCCAGCATTTT	CASSQDWAQNQPQHF
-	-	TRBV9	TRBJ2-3	TGTGCCAGCAGCGTAGGAACAGACTATAGCACAGATACGCAGTATTTT	CASSVGTDYSTDTQYF
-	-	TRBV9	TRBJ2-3	TGTGCCAGCAGCTTTGGGTTACCTGAGGGCACAGATACGCAGTATTTT	CASSFGLPEGTDTQYF
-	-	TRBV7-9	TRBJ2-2	TGTGCCAGCAGCTCACCGAGGGTCCCGAACACCGGGGAGCTGTTTTTT	CASSSPRVPNTGELFF
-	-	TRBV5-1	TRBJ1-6	TGCGCCAGCCGACACTCAGGGGCACCCTATAATTCACCCCTCCACTTT	CASRHSGAPYNSPLHF
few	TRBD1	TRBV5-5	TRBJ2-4	TGTGCCAGCAGATCCGACAGGGGGCAGAACATTCAGTACTTC	CASRSDRGQNIQYF
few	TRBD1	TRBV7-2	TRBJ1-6	TGTGCCAGCAGCAGAGACAGGGTGGCACCCCTCCACTTT	CASSRDRVAPLHF
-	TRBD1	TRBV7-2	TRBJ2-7	TGTGCCAGCAGCGGCGTCGGGACAGGGGACGAGCAGTACTTC	CASSGVGTGDEQYF
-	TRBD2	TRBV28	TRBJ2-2	TGTGCCAGCAGTTTGCCCGGGGGGGCAACCGGGGAGCTGTTTTTT	CASSLPGGATGELFF
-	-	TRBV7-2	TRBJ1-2	TGTGCCAGCAGCAGGGGGGGGATGGACTATGGCTACACCTTC	CASSRGGMDYGYTF
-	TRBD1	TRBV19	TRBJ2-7	TGTGCCAGTAGTTCCTCAAGACAGGGAGTCGAGCAGTACTTC	CASSSSRQGVEQYF
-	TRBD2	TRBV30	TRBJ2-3	TGTGCCTGGAGTGTACGAGGTTTCTGGCGGGAGGGTGGAGATACGCAGTATTTT	CAWSVRGFWREGGDTQYF
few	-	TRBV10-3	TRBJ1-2	TGTGCCATCAGTGAGTCGAGGGAAGGTAACTATGGCTACACCTTC	CAISESREGNYGYTF
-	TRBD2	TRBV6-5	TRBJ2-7	TGTGCCAGCAGTTTGGCGGGGGGGCCCTACGAGCAGTACTTC	CASSLAGGPYEQYF
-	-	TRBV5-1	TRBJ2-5	TGCGCCAGCAGCCCGCAGGGGTCCCAAGAGACCCAGTACTTC	CASSPQGSQETQYF
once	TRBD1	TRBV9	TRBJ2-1	TGTGCCAGCAGCATACAGGGGGCGTTATACAATGAGCAGTTCTTC	CASSIQGALYNEQFF
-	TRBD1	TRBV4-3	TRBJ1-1	TGCGCCAGCAGCCACCGGGACAGGGCTCTTACTGAAGCTTTCTTT	CASSHRDRALTEAFF
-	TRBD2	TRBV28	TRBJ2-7	TGTGCCAGCAGCCCCACCCCGGGACTAGCGACCTCTCTCGAGCAGTACTTC	CASSPTPGLATSLEQYF
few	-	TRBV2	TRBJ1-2	TGTGCCAGCACCCAACAATACTATGGCTACACCTTC	CASTQQYYGYTF
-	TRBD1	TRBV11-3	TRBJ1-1	TGTGCCAGCAGCCCCGGACAGGGCGGGACTGAAGCTTTCTTT	CASSPGQGGTEAFF
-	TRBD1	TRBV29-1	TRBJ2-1	TGCAGCGTTGACCCTAGGGGGCAAAACAATGAGCAGTTCTTC	CSVDPRGQNNEQFF
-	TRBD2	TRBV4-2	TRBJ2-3	TGTGCCAGCAGCCAATATCCTGGGACTACTAGCACAGATACGCAGTATTTT	CASSQYPGTTSTDTQYF
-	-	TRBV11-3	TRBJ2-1	TGTGCCAGCAGCTTAGATCGAGTTGACGGGAAGATAAATGAGCAGTTCTTC	CASSLDRVDGKINEQFF
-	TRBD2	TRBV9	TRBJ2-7	TGTGCCAGCAGCCAAACGACTAGCGGCGAGCAGTACTTC	CASSQTTSGEQYF
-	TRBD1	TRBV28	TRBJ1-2	TGTGCCAGCAGAAGCAGCCGACAGGGAGACTATGGCTACACCTTC	CASRSSRQGDYGYTF
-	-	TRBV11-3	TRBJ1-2	TGTGCCAGCAGCTTTGTTGGACAGAATACTTATGGCTACACCTTC	CASSFVGQNTYGYTF
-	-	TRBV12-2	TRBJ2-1	TGTGCAAGTCCCCGGGAGTCGGGTAGGAATGAGCAGTTCTTC	CASPRESGRNEQFF